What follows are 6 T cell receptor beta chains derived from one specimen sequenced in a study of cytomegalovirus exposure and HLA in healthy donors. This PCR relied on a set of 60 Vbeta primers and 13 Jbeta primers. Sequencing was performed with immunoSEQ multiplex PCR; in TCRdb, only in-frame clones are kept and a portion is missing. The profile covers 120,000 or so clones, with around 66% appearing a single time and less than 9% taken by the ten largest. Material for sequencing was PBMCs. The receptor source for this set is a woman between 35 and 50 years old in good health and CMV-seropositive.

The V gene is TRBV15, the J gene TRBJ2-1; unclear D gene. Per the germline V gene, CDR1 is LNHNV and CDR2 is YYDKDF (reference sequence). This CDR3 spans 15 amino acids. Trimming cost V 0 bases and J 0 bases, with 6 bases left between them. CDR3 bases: TGTGCCACCAGCAGAGATAGAAGCTCCTACAATGAGCAGTTCTTC. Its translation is CATSRDRSSYNEQFF.

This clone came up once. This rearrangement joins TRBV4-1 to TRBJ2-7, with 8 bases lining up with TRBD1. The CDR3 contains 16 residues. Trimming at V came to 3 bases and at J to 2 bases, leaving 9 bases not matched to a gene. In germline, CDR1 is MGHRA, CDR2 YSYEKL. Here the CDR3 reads CASSHGQGPSPYEQYF. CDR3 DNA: TGCGCCAGCAGCCATGGACAGGGACCTTCCCCCTACGAGCAGTACTTC.

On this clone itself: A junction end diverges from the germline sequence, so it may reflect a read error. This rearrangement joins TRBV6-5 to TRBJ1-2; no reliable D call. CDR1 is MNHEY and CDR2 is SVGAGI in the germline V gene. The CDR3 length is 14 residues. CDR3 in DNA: TGTGCCAGCAGTTACTCGTCGATTAACTATGGCTACCCCTTC. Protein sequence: CASSYSSINYGYPF.

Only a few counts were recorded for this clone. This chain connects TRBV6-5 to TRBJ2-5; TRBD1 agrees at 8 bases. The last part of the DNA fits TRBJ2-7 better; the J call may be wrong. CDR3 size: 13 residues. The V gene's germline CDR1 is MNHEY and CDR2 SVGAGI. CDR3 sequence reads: CASRGQGPYEQYF. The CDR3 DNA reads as TGTGCCAGCCGTGGACAGGGTCCATACGAGCAGTACTTC.

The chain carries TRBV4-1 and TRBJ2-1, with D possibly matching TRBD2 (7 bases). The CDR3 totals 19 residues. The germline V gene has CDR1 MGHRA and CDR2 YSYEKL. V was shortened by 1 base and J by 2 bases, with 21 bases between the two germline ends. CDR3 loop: CASSQVTAGHTFTYNEQFF. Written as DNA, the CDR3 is TGCGCCAGCAGCCAAGTAACAGCGGGACATACCTTCACCTACAATGAGCAGTTCTTC.

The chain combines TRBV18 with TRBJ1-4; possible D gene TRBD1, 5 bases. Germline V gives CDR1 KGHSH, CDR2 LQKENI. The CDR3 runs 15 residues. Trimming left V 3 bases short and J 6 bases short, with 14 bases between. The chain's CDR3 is CASSPNAGGYEKLFF. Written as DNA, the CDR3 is TGTGCCAGCTCACCGAACGCCGGGGGGTATGAAAAACTGTTTTTT.